This T cell receptor (beta chain) was recovered during a study of T cells expressing NK-cell markers. Study overall: Investigators obtained TCR beta repertoires from sorted CD3+CD56+NKG2C+, CD3+CD56+NKG2C- and CD3+CD56-NKG2C+ T cells. Most of the eight sequenced donors were classified as HCMV-seropositive, and one was classified as seronegative.

TCRdb re-called the 5' RACE reads, yielding one record per CDR3 amino acid sequence without DNA. The sample totals approximately 170,000 distinct CDR3 sequences. Germline V CDR1 and CDR2: GTSNPN, SVGIG (reference sequence). The CDR3 contains 13 residues. The sample taken for sequencing was blood T cells: a sorted CD56 or NKG2C T cell subset, CD4+ or CD8+ T cells, or bulk PBMC T cells (not recorded which). The sequence was obtained from a man aged 18-69 years in good health. The genes are TRBV30 and TRBJ2-1. CDR3 in amino acids: CAWSVAAYNEQFF.